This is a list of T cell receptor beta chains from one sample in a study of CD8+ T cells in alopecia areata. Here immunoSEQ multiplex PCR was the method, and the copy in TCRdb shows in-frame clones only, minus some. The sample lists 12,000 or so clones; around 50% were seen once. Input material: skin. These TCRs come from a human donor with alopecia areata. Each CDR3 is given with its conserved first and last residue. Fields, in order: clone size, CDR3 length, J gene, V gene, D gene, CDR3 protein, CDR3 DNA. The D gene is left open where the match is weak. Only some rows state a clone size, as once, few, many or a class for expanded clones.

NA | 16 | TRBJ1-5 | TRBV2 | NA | CASSGPAGGGNQPQHF | TGTGCCAGCAGTGGTCCGGCAGGCGGGGGGAATCAGCCCCAGCATTTT
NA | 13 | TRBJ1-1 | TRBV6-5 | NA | CASSRVAGTEAFF | TGTGCCAGCAGTCGTGTTGCCGGCACTGAAGCTTTCTTT
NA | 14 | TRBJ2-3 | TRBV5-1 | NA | CASSLATVTDTQYF | TGCGCCAGCAGCTTGGCGACGGTCACAGATACGCAGTATTTT
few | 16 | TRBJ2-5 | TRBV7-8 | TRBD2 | CASSSVVAGGPETQYF | TGTGCCAGCAGCTCAGTTGTAGCGGGGGGGCCAGAGACCCAGTACTTC
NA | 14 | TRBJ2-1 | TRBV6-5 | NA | CASSTGSASPEQFF | TGTGCCAGCAGTACCGGCAGCGCGAGTCCCGAGCAGTTCTTC
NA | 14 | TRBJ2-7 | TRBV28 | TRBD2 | CASSDTSGIYEQYF | TGTGCCAGCAGCGATACTAGCGGGATCTACGAGCAGTACTTC
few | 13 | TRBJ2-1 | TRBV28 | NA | CASSFPATEVQFF | TGTGCCAGCAGTTTCCCCGCCACAGAGGTGCAGTTCTTC
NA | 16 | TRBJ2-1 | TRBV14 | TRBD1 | CASSQSPGTGNNEQFF | TGTGCCAGCAGCCAGTCCCCCGGGACAGGGAACAATGAGCAGTTCTTC
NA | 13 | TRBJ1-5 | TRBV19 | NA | CASSPGPAQPQHF | TGTGCCAGTAGTCCAGGGCCGGCTCAGCCCCAGCATTTT
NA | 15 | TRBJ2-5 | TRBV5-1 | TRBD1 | CASSRSQGAGETQYF | TGCGCCAGCAGCCGCTCACAGGGGGCCGGGGAGACCCAGTACTTC
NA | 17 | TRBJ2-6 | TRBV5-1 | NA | CASSLGVTGLGANVLTF | TGCGCCAGCAGCTTGGGCGTCACGGGCCTCGGGGCCAACGTCCTGACTTTC
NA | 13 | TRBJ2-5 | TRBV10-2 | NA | CASMGSNQETQYF | TGCGCCAGCATGGGAAGCAACCAAGAGACCCAGTACTTC
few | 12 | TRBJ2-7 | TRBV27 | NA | CASSMIGGEQYF | TGTGCCAGCAGCATGATAGGGGGCGAGCAGTACTTC
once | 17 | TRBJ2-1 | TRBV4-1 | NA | CASSQDLRQSSYNEQFF | TGCGCCAGCAGCCAAGATCTTCGGCAGAGCTCCTACAATGAGCAGTTCTTC
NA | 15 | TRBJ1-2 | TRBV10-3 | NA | CAIRGGPSTEDGYTF | TGTGCCATCAGGGGCGGACCATCGACCGAGGATGGCTACACCTTC
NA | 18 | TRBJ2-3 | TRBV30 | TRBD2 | CAWRAPGLAHSGADTQYF | TGTGCCTGGAGGGCACCGGGACTAGCTCATTCCGGCGCAGATACGCAGTATTTT
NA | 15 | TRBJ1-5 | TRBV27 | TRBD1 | CASSYGTGANQPQHF | TGTGCCAGCAGTTACGGGACAGGGGCCAATCAGCCCCAGCATTTT
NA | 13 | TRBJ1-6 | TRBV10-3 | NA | CAISEVSPGPLHF | TGTGCCATCAGTGAGGTTTCCCCCGGGCCCCTCCACTTT
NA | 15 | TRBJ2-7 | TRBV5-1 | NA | CASSWTGTRIYEQYF | TGCGCCAGCAGCTGGACCGGGACAAGAATCTACGAGCAGTACTTC
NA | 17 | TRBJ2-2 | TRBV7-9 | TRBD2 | CASSPLAGGSNTGELFF | TGTGCCAGCAGCCCCCTTGCCGGGGGGTCGAACACCGGGGAGCTGTTTTTT
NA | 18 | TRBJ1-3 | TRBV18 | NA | CASSPYPLRDTSGNTIYF | TGTGCCAGCTCACCGTATCCCCTCCGGGACACCTCTGGAAACACCATATATTTT
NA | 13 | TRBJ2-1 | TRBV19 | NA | CASSIARYNEQFF | TGTGCCAGTAGTATAGCAAGATACAATGAGCAGTTCTTC
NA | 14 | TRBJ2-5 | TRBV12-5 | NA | CASGSGAVQETQYF | TGTGCTAGTGGGAGTGGAGCAGTACAAGAGACCCAGTACTTC
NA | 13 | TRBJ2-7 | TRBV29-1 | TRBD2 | CSVDLGRGDEQYF | TGCAGCGTTGACCTGGGGCGGGGGGACGAGCAGTACTTC
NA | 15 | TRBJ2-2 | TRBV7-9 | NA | CASSPRRGGTGELFF | TGTGCCAGCAGCCCGCGGAGAGGGGGCACCGGGGAGCTGTTTTTT
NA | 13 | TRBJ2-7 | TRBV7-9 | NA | CASSSKEPGQQYF | TGTGCCAGCAGCTCAAAGGAGCCGGGACAGCAGTACTTC
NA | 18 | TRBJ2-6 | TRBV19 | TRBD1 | CASSPGQGRPAGANVLTF | TGTGCCAGTAGCCCGGGACAGGGTCGTCCTGCTGGGGCCAACGTCCTGACTTTC
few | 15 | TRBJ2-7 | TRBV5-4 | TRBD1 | CASSLWTGSSYEQYF | TGTGCCAGCAGCCTCTGGACAGGGAGCTCCTACGAGCAGTACTTC
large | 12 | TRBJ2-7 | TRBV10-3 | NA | CAISDRSYEQYF | TGTGCCATCAGCGACAGATCCTACGAGCAGTACTTC